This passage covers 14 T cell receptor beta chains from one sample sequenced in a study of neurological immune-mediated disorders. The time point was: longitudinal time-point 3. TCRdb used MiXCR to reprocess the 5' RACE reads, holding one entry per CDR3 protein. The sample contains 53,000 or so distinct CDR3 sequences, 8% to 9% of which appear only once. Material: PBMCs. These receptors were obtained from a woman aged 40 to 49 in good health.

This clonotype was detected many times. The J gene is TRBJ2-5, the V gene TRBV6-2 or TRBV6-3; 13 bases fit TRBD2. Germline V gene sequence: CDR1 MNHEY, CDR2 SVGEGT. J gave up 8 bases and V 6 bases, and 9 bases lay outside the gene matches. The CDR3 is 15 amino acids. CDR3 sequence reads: CASSKLAGGLGTQYF. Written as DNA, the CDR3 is TGTGCCAGCAGCAAACTAGCGGGGGGGCTCGGAACCCAGTACTTC.

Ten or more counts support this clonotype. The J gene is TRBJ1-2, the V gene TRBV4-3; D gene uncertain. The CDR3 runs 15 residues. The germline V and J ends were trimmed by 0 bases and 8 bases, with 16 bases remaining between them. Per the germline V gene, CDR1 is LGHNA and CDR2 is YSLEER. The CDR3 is CASSQDVLDGGGYTF. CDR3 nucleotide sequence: TGCGCCAGCAGCCAAGATGTTTTGGACGGAGGGGGCTACACCTTC.

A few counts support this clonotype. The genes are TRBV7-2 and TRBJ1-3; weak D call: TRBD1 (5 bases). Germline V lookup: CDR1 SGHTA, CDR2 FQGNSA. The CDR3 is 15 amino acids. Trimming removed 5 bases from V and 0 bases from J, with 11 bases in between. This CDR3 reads CASSPDRASGNTIYF. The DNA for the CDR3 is TGTGCCAGCAGCCCAGACAGAGCCTCTGGAAACACCATATATTTT.

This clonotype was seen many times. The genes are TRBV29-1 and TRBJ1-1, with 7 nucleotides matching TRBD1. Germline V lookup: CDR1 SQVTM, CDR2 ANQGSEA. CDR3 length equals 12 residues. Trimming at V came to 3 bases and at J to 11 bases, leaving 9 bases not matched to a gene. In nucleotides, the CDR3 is TGCAGCGTTGATTTTGGAGGGGGCGCGGCTTTCTTT. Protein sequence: CSVDFGGGAAFF.

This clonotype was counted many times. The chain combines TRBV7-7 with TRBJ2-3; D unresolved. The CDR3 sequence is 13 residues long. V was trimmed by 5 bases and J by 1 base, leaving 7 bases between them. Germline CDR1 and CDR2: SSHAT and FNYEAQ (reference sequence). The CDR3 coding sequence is TGTGCCAGCAGCGCAAGCGGCACAGATACGCAGTATTTT. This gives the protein CASSASGTDTQYF. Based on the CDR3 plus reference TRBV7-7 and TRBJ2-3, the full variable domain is GAGVSQSPRYKVTKRGQDVTLRCDPISSHATLYWYQQALGQGPEFLTYFNYEAQPDKSGLPSDRFSAERPEGSISTLTIQRTEQRDSAMYRCASSASGTDTQYFGPGTRLTVL.

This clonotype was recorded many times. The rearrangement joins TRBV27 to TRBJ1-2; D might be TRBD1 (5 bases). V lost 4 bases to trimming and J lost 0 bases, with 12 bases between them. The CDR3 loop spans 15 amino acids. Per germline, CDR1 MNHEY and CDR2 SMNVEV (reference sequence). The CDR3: CASSSRVGANYGYTF. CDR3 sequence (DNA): TGTGCCAGCAGTTCCAGGGTGGGGGCTAACTATGGCTACACCTTC.

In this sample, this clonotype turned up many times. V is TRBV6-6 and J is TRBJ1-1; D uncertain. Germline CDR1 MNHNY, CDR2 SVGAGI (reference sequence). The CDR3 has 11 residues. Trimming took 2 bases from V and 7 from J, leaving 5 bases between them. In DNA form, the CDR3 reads TGTGCCAGCAGTTACCGCAATGAAGCTTTCTTT. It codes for CASSYRNEAFF.

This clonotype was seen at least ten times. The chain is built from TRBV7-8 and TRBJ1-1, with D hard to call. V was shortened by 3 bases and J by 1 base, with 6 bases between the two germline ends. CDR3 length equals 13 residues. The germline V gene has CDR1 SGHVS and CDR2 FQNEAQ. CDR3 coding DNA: TGTGCCAGCAGCTTCAGGAGGAACACTGAAGCTTTCTTT. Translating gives CASSFRRNTEAFF.

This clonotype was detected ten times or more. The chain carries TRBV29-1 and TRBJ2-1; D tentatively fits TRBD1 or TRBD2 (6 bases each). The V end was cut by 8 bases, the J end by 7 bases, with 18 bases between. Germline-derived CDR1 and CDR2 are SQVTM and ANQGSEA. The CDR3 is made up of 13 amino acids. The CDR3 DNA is TGCAGCCTAGGGGGGTGGCAGTCAAATGAGCAGTTCTTC. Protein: CSLGGWQSNEQFF.

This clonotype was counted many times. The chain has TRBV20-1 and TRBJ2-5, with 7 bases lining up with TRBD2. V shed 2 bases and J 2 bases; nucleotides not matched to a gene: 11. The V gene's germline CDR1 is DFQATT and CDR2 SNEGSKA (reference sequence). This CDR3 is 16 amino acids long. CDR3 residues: CSARPYRRGGQETQYF. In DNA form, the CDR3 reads TGCAGTGCTAGACCCTACCGTCGCGGGGGACAAGAGACCCAGTACTTC.

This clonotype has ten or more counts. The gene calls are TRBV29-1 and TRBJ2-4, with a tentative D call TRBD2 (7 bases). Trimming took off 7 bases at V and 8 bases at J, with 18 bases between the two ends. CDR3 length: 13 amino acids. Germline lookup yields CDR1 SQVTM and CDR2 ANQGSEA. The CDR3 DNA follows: TGCAGCGGGGGGCCTGCAGGGAGGGACATTCAGTACTTC. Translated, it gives CSGGPAGRDIQYF.

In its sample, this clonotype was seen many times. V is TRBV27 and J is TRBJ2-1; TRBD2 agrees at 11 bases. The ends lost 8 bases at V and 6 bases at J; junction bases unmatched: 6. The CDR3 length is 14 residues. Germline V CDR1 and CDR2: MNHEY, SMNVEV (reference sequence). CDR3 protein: CASGKLAGVNEQFF. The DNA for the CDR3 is TGTGCCAGCGGTAAACTAGCGGGGGTCAATGAGCAGTTCTTC.

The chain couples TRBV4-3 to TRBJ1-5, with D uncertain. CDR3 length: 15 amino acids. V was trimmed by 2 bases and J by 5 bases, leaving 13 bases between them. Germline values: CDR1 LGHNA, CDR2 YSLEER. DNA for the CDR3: TGCGCCAGCAGCCAACTCTCCGGGGTGGATCAGCCCCAGCATTTT. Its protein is CASSQLSGVDQPQHF.

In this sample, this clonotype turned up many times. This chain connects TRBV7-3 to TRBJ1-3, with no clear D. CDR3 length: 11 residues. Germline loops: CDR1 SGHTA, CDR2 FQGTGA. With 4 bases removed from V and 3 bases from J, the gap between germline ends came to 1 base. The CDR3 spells CASSYGNTIYF. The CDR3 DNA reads TGTGCCAGCAGCTATGGAAACACCATATATTTT.